Here is one T cell receptor beta chain with its context. The sample is drawn from a study of blood T cell repertoires in COVID-19. In the study overall: COVID-19 samples collected from the United States, Italy and Spain covered acute and convalescent phases. T cells, B-cell-depleted T cells, or PBMCs provided the cDNA or gDNA that served as material.

Germline V CDR1 and CDR2: DFQATT, SNEGSKA (reference sequence). The CDR3 has 13 amino acids. Trimming removed 3 bases from V and 8 bases from J, with 16 bases in between. Original analysis: Researchers report that nucleated cell counts were estimated from reference gene primer amplification. Method: immunoSEQ multiplex PCR; TCRdb's copy keeps in-frame clones and lacks some. Clone size and V and J calls were adopted from that table, with D and trimming inferred from the DNA. The table records about 280,000 clones, roughly 88% of them present only once. Sequenced input: peripheral blood. This clonotype was sampled from a young man with active or convalescent COVID-19. The gene calls are TRBV20-1 and TRBJ1-2, with D unresolved. The DNA of the CDR3 is TGCAGTGCTAGTTATGCGGGTTTGAGAGGCTACACCTTC. Its protein is CSASYAGLRGYTF.